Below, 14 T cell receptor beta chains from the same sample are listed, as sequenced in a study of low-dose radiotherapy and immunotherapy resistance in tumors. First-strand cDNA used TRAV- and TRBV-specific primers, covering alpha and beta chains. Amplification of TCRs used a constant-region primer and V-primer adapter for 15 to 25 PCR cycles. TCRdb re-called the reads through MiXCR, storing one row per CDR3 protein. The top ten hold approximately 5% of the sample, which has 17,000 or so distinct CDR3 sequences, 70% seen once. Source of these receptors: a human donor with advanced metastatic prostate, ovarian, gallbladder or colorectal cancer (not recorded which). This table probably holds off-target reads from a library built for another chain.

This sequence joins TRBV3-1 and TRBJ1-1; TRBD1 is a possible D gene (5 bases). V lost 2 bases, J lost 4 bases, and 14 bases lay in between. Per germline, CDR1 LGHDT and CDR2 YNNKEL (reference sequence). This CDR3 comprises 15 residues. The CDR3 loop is CASSQQLTAGTEAFF. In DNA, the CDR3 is TGTGCCAGCAGCCAACAACTGACAGCGGGCACTGAAGCTTTCTTT.

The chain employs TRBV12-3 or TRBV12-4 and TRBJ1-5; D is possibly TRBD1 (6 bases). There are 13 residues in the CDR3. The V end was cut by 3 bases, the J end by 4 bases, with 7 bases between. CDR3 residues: CASSFQGNQPQHF. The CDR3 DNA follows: TGTGCCAGCAGTTTCCAGGGGAATCAGCCCCAGCATTTT.

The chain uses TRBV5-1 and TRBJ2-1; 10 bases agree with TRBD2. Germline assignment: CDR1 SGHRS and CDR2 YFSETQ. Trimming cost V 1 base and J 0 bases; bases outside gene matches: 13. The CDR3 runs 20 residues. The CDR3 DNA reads TGCGCCAGCAGCTTGCCCCGAGAGGCTAGCGGGAGTATCTCCTACAATGAGCAGTTCTTC. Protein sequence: CASSLPREASGSISYNEQFF.

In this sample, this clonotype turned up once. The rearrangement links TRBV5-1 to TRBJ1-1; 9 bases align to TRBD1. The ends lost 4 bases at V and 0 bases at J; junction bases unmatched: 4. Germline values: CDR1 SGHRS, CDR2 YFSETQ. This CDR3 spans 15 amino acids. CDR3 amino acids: CASSPGQGMNTEAFF. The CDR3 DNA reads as TGCGCCAGCAGCCCGGGACAGGGAATGAACACTGAAGCTTTCTTT.

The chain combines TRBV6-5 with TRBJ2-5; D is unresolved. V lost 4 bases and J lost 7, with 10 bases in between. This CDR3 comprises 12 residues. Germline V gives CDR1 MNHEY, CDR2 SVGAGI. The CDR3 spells CASSSPLGTQYF. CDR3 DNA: TGTGCCAGCAGTTCCCCCCTGGGGACCCAGTACTTC.

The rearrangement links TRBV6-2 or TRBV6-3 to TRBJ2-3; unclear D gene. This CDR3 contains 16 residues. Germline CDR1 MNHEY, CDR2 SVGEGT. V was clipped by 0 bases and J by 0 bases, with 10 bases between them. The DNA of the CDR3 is TGTGCCAGCAGTTACTCGCGGCGGCCTAGCACAGATACGCAGTATTTT. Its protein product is CASSYSRRPSTDTQYF.

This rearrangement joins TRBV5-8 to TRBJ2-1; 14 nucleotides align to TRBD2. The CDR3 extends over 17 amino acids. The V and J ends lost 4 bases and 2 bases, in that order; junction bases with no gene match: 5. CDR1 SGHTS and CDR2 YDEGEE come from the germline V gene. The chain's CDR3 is CASSKGLAGAAYNEQFF. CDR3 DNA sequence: TGTGCCAGCAGCAAGGGACTAGCGGGAGCGGCCTACAATGAGCAGTTCTTC.

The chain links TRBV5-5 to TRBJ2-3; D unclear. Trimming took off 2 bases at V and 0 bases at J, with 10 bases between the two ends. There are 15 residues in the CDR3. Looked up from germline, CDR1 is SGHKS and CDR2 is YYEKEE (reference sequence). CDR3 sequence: CASSFRVRSTDTQYF. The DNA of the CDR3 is TGTGCCAGCAGCTTTCGGGTCCGCAGCACAGATACGCAGTATTTT.

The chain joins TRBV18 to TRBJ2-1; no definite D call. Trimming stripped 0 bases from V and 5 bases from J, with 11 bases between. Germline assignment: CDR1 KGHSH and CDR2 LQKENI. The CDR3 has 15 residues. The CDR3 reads CASSPPSPVHNEQFF. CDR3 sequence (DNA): TGTGCCAGCTCACCACCTAGCCCCGTCCACAATGAGCAGTTCTTC.

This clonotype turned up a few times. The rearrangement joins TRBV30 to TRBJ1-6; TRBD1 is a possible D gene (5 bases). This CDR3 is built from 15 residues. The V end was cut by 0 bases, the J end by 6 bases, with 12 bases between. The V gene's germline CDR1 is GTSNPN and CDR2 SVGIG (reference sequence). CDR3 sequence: CAWSVGVGPNSPLHF. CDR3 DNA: TGTGCCTGGAGTGTAGGGGTGGGTCCTAATTCACCCCTCCACTTT.

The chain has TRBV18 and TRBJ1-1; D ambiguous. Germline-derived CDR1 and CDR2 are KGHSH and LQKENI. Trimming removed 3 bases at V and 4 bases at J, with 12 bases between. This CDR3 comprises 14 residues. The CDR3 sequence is CASSPVGFVTEAFF. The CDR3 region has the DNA TGTGCCAGCTCACCGGTGGGATTCGTCACTGAAGCTTTCTTT.

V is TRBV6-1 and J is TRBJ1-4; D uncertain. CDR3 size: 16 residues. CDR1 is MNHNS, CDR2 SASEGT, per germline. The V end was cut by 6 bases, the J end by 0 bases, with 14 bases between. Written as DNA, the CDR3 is TGTGCCAGCAGACAGCTCGCCCTTGCAACTAATGAAAAACTGTTTTTT. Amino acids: CASRQLALATNEKLFF.

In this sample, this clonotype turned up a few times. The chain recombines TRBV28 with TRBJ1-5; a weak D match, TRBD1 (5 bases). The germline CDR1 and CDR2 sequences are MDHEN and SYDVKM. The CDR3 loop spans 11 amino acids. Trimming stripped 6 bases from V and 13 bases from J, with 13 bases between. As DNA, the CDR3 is TGTGCCAGCAGGGGGTCAGGGCTTCAGCATTTT. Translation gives CASRGSGLQHF.

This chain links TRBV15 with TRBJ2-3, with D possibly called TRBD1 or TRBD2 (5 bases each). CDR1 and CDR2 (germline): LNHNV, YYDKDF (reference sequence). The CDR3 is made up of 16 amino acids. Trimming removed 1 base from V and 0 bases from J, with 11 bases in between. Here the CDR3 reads CATSRGDPSSTDTQYF. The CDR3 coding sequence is TGTGCCACCAGCAGAGGGGACCCCTCTAGCACAGATACGCAGTATTTT. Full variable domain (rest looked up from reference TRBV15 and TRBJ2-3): DAMVIQNPRYQVTQFGKPVTLSCSQTLNHNVMYWYQQKSSQAPKLLFHYYDKDFNNEADTPDNFQSRRPNTSFCFLDIRSPGLGDTAMYLCATSRGDPSSTDTQYFGPGTRLTVL.